A single sample is the source of the 7 T cell receptor beta chains below, sequenced in a study of monozygotic twins with cystic fibrosis. Repertoires were generated with immunoSEQ multiplex PCR, while TCRdb's copy carries only in-frame clones and drops some. The data contain about 14,000 clones, approximately 92% of them singletons. Input material: blood. All receptors derive from a girl aged 2-9 years with cystic fibrosis.

The chain joins TRBV27 to TRBJ2-7; D is possibly TRBD1 or TRBD2 (5 bases each). CDR1 MNHEY and CDR2 SMNVEV come from the germline V gene (reference sequence). Trimming removed 2 bases at V and 3 bases at J, with 11 bases between. This CDR3 spans 14 amino acids. The CDR3 spells CASSLSGHGYEQYF. DNA of the CDR3: TGTGCCAGCAGTTTAAGCGGACACGGCTACGAGCAGTACTTC.

CDR3 protein: CASSLEAGGDEQYF. CDR3 in DNA: TGTGCCAGCAGCTTAGAGGCAGGGGGCGACGAGCAGTACTTC. This chain connects TRBV7-6 to TRBJ2-7; TRBD1 matches 8 bases. Germline-derived CDR1 and CDR2 are SGHVS and FNYEAQ. Germline trimming cut 1 base from V and 5 bases from J; bases unmatched to any gene: 4. This CDR3 has 14 amino acids.

The rearrangement uses TRBV4-1 and TRBJ2-3; 8 bases match TRBD2. Per the germline V gene, CDR1 is MGHRA and CDR2 is YSYEKL. Trimming at V came to 0 bases and at J to 4 bases, leaving 9 bases not matched to a gene. This CDR3 spans 17 amino acids. The CDR3 nucleotides read TGCGCCAGCAGCCAAGATAGGGTCGGGAGGGACCCAGATACGCAGTATTTT. This encodes CASSQDRVGRDPDTQYF.

The chain couples TRBV28 to TRBJ1-1; maybe TRBD1 (5 bases). The CDR3 sequence is 15 residues long. CDR1 and CDR2 (germline): MDHEN, SYDVKM. V lost 6 bases and J lost 1, with 15 bases in between. This CDR3 is CASRAGHRANTEAFF. The CDR3 DNA follows: TGTGCCAGCAGAGCGGGGCATAGGGCGAACACTGAAGCTTTCTTT.

This chain connects TRBV7-3 to TRBJ2-1, with no clear D. The germline V and J ends were trimmed by 3 bases and 5 bases, with 8 bases remaining between them. This CDR3 contains 13 residues. The germline CDR1 and CDR2 sequences are SGHTA and FQGTGA. The CDR3 nucleotides read TGTGCCAGCAGCTTCGGTCTCGACAATGAGCAGTTCTTC. Protein sequence: CASSFGLDNEQFF.

This sequence joins TRBV11-2 and TRBJ1-2; no firm D call. The length of the CDR3 is 13 residues. V lost 5 bases and J lost 6, with 13 bases in between. Germline V gene sequence: CDR1 SGHAT, CDR2 FQNNGV. Here the CDR3 reads CASSRRTEDGYTF. The CDR3 nucleotides read TGTGCCAGCAGCCGTCGGACCGAGGATGGCTACACCTTC.

This rearrangement joins TRBV4-1 to TRBJ2-1, with 7 bases aligning to TRBD2. The junction had 8 bases not matched to a gene; V was cut back by 5 bases and J by 4 bases. Germline-derived CDR1 and CDR2 are MGHRA and YSYEKL. This CDR3 contains 15 residues. CDR3 DNA sequence: TGCGCCAGCAGCTCCTCTAGCGGTGCTTACAATGAGCAGTTCTTC. Translating it yields CASSSSSGAYNEQFF.